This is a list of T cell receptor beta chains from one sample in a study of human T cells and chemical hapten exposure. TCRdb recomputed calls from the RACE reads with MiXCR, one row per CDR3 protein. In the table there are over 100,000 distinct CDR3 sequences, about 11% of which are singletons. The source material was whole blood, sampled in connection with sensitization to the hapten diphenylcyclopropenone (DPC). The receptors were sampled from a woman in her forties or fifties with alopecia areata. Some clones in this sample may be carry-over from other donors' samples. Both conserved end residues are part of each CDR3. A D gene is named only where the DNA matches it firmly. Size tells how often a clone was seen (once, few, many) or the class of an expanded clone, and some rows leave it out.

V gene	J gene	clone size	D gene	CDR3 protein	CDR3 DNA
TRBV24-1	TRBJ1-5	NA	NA	CATSERGNQPQHF	TGTGCCACCAGTGAAAGGGGCAATCAGCCCCAGCATTTT
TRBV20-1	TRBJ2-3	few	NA	CSAILGRAADTQYF	TGCAGTGCTATTTTAGGACGGGCGGCAGATACGCAGTATTTT
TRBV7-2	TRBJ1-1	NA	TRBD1	CASSFTGGSDPEAFF	TGTGCCAGCAGCTTCACAGGGGGATCGGATCCTGAAGCTTTCTTT
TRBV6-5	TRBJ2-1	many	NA	CASSTNAEQFF	TGTGCCAGCAGTACTAACGCCGAGCAGTTCTTC
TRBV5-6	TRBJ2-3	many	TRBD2	CASSSLAGVTSSTDTQYF	TGTGCCAGCAGCTCCTTAGCGGGGGTGACTTCTAGCACAGATACGCAGTATTTT
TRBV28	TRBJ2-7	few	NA	CASSDTTYEQYF	TGTGCCAGCAGTGACACTACCTACGAGCAGTACTTC
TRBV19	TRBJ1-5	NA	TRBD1	CASSIQGVNQPQHF	TGTGCCAGTAGTATACAGGGGGTAAATCAGCCCCAGCATTTT
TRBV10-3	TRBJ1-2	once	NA	CATRPDWGGYTF	TGTGCCACCCGTCCTGACTGGGGAGGCTACACCTTC
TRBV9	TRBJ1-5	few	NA	CASSGGESNQPQHF	TGTGCCAGCAGTGGTGGTGAAAGCAATCAGCCCCAGCATTTT
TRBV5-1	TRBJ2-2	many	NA	CASSSGHPTGELFF	TGCGCCAGCAGCTCCGGACACCCCACCGGGGAGCTGTTTTTT
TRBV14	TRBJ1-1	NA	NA	CASSLMGVMNTEAFF	TGTGCCAGCAGCCTCATGGGGGTAATGAACACTGAAGCTTTCTTT
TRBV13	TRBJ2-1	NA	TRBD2	CASSLRSGGHNEQFF	TGTGCCAGCAGCTTACGTAGCGGGGGACACAATGAGCAGTTCTTC
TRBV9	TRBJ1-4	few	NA	CASSVALGMDEKLFF	TGTGCCAGCAGCGTAGCGCTGGGGATGGATGAAAAACTGTTTTTT
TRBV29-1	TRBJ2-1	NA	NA	CSVESDSRRSYNEQFF	TGCAGCGTTGAAAGTGATAGCAGACGCTCCTACAATGAGCAGTTCTTC
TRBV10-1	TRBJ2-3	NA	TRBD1	CASSGRQGLNTDTQYF	TGCGCCAGCAGTGGGAGACAGGGTCTAAACACAGATACGCAGTATTTT
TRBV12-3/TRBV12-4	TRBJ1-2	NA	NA	CASSFGGYGYTF	TGTGCCAGCAGTTTCGGCGGCTATGGCTACACCTTC
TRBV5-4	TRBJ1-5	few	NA	CASSLAPDDQPQHF	TGTGCCAGCAGCTTGGCGCCCGATGATCAGCCCCAGCATTTT
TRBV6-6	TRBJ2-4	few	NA	CASSYIDTGKNIQYF	TGTGCCAGCAGTTACATCGATACAGGCAAAAACATTCAGTACTTC
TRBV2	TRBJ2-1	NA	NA	CASTFEDKKFF	TGTGCCAGCACCTTTGAGGACAAGAAGTTCTTC
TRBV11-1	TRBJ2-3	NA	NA	CASSGRTSTDTQYF	TGTGCCAGCAGCGGACGGACTAGCACAGATACGCAGTATTTT
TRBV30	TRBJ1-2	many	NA	CAWSVGRIYGYTF	TGTGCCTGGAGTGTAGGGAGGATCTATGGCTACACCTTC
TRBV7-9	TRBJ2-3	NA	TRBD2	CASSLTSGPTDTPYF	TGTGCCAGCAGCTTAACTAGCGGGCCGACAGATACGCCGTATTTT
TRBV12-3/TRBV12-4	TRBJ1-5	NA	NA	CASSLDGRNNQPQHF	TGTGCCAGCAGTTTAGACGGGAGGAACAATCAGCCCCAGCATTTT
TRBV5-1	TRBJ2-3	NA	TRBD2	CASSMTSASSTDTQYF	TGCGCCAGCAGCATGACTAGCGCTTCTTCCACAGATACGCAGTATTTT
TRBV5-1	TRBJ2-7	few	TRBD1	CASSPGTGTSFTYEQYF	TGCGCCAGCAGCCCGGGGACAGGGACTTCGTTCACCTACGAGCAGTACTTC
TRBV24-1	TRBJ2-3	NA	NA	CATSQPGRDTQYF	TGTGCCACCAGTCAACCGGGGAGAGATACGCAGTATTTT
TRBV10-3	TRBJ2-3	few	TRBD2	CAISLAESTDTQYF	TGTGCCATCTCGCTAGCGGAGAGCACAGATACGCAGTATTTT
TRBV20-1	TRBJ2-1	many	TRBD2	CSAGGLPSNEQFF	TGCAGTGCCGGGGGACTACCGAGTAATGAGCAGTTCTTC
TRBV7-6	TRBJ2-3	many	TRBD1	CASSRTGVTDTQYF	TGTGCCAGCAGCCGGACAGGGGTCACAGATACGCAGTATTTT
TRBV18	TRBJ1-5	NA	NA	CASSQGRQSNQPQHF	TGTGCCAGCTCTCAGGGACGGCAGAGCAATCAGCCCCAGCATTTT
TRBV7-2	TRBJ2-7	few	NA	CASSPQGIVYEQYF	TGTGCCAGCAGCCCCCAGGGTATCGTCTACGAGCAGTACTTC
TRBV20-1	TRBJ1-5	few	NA	CSARKTGPQHF	TGCAGTGCTAGGAAAACTGGGCCCCAGCATTTT
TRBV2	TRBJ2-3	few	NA	CASSVLTGSLPPPTDTQYF	TGTGCCAGCAGTGTTCTGACAGGAAGTTTGCCTCCGCCCACAGATACGCAGTATTTT
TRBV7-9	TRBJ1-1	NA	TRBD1	CASSFTGEEAFF	TGTGCCAGCAGTTTTACAGGGGAGGAAGCTTTCTTT
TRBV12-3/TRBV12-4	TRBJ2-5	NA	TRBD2	CASSPAGRETQYF	TGTGCCAGCAGTCCAGCGGGAAGAGAGACCCAGTACTTC
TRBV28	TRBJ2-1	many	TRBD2	CASSFSGSSNEQFF	TGTGCCAGCAGTTTTAGCGGGAGCAGCAATGAGCAGTTCTTC
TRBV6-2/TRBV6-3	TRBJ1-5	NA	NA	CASSSQTAQPQHF	TGTGCCAGCAGTTCCCAGACGGCTCAGCCCCAGCATTTT
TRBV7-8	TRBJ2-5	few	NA	CASSHSRGSETQYF	TGTGCCAGCAGCCACTCCCGGGGGTCAGAGACCCAGTACTTC
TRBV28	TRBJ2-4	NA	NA	CASSPRFAKNIQYF	TGTGCCAGCAGTCCCCGATTTGCCAAAAACATTCAGTACTTC
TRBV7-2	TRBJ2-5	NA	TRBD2	CASSPRTSGQETQYF	TGTGCCAGCAGCCCAAGGACTAGCGGTCAAGAGACCCAGTACTTC
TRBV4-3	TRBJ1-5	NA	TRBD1	CASSQVTGDQPQHF	TGCGCCAGCAGCCAAGTCACAGGGGATCAGCCCCAGCATTTT